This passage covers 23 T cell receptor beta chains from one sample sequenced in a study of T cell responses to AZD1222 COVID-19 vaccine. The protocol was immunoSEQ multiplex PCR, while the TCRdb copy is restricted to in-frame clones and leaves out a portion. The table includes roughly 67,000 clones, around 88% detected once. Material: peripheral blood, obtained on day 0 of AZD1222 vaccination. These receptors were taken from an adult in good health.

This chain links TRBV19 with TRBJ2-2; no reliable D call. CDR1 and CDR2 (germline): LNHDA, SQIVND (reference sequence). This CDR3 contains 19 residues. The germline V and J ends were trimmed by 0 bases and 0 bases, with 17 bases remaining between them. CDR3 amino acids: CASSIDPRLSIANTGELFF. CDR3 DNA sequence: TGTGCCAGTAGTATAGATCCGCGACTCTCTATCGCGAACACCGGGGAGCTGTTTTTT.

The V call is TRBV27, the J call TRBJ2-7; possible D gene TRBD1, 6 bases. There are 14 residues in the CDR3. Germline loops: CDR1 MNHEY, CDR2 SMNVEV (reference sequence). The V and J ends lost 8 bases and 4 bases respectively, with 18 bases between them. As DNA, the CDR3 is TGTGCCAGCCCGGACAGCCGCTACATTTACGAGCAGTACTTC. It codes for CASPDSRYIYEQYF.

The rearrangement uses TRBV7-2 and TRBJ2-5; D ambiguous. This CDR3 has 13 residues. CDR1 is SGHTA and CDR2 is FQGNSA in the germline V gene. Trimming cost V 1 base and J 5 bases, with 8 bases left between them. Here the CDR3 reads CASSLGFGETQYF. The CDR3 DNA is TGTGCCAGCAGCTTAGGGTTTGGCGAGACCCAGTACTTC.

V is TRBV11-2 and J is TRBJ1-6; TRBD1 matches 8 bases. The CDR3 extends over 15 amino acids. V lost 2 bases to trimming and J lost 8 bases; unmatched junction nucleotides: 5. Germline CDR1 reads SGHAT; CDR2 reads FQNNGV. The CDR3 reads CASSLRGQAYSPLHF. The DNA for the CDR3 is TGTGCCAGCAGCTTACGGGGACAGGCCTATTCACCCCTCCACTTT. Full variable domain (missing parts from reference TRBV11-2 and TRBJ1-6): EAGVAQSPRYKIIEKRQSVAFWCNPISGHATLYWYQQILGQGPKLLIQFQNNGVVDDSQLPKDRFSAERLKGVDSTLKIQPAKLEDSAVYLCASSLRGQAYSPLHFGNGTRLTVT.

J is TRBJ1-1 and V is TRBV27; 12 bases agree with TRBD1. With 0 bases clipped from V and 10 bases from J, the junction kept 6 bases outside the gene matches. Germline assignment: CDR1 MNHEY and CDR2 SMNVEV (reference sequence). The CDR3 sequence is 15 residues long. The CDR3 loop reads CASSLSWDRGPGAFF. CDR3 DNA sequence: TGTGCCAGCAGTTTATCATGGGACAGGGGGCCCGGAGCTTTCTTT.

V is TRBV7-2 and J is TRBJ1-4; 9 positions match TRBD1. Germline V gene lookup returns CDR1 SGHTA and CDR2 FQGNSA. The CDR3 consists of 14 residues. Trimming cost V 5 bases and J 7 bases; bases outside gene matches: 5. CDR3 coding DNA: TGTGCCAGCAGCCCGGGACAGGGAACTGAAAAACTGTTTTTT. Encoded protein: CASSPGQGTEKLFF.

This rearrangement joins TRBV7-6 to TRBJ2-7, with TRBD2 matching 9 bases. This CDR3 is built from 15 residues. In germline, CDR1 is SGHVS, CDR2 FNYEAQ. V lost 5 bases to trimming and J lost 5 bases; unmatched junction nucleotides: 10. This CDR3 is CASSRNSGSGNEQYF. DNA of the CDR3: TGTGCCAGCAGCCGAAATAGCGGGAGTGGTAACGAGCAGTACTTC.

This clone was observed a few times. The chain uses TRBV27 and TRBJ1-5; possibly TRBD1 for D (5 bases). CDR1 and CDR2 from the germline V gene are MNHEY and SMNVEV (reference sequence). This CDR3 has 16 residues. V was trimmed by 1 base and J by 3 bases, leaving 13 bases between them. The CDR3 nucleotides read TGTGCCAGCAGTTTATGGGGCGTGGGGACCAATCAGCCCCAGCATTTT. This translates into CASSLWGVGTNQPQHF.

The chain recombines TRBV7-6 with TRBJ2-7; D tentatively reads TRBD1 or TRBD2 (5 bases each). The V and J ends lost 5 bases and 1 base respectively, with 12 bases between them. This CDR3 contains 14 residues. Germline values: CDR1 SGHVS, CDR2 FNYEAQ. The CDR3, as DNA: TGTGCCAGCAGCCGAGGGGCAGGGTCCTACGAGCAGTACTTC. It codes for CASSRGAGSYEQYF.

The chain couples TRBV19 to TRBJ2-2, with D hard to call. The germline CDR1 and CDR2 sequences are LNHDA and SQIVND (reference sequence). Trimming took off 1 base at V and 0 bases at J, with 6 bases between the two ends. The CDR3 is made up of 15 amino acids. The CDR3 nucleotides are TGTGCCAGTAGTATAGGTGCCTCGAACACCGGGGAGCTGTTTTTT. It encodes CASSIGASNTGELFF.

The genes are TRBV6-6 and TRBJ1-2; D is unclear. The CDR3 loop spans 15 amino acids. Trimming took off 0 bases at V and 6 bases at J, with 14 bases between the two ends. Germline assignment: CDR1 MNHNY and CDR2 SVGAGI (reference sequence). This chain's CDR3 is CASSYSTGPGDGYTF. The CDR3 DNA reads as TGTGCCAGCAGTTACTCGACCGGGCCCGGCGATGGCTACACCTTC.

This CDR3 reads CASSFGDRGYEQYF. In nucleotides, the CDR3 is TGTGCCAGCAGTTTTGGGGACAGGGGCTACGAGCAGTACTTC. V is TRBV27 and J is TRBJ2-7; 10 nucleotides agree with TRBD1. Unmatched junction bases numbered 2, after V lost 3 bases and J lost 3 bases. Looked up from germline, CDR1 is MNHEY and CDR2 is SMNVEV (reference sequence). This CDR3 is built from 14 residues.

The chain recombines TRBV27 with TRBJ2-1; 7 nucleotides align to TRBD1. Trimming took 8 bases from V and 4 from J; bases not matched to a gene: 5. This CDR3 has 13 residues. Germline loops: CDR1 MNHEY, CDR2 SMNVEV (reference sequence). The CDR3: CASSRDSYNEQFF. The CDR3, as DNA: TGTGCCAGCTCACGGGACAGTTACAATGAGCAGTTCTTC.

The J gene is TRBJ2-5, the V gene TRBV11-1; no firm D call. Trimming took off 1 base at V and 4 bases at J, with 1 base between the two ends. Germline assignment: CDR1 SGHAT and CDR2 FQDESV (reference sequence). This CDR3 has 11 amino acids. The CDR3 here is CASSLGETQYF. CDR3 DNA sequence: TGTGCCAGCAGCTTAGGAGAGACCCAGTACTTC.

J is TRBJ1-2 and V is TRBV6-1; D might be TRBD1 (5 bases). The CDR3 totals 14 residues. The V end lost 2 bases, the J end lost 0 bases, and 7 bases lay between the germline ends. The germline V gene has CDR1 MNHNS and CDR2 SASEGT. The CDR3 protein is CASSERGPNYGYTF. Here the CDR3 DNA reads TGTGCCAGCAGTGAAAGGGGCCCTAACTATGGCTACACCTTC.

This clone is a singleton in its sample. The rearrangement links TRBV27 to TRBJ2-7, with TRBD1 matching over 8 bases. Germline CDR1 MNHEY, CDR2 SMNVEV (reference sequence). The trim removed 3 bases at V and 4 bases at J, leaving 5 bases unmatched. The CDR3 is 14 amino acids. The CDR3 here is CASSLSRGPYEQYF. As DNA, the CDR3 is TGTGCCAGCAGTTTGTCCAGGGGGCCTTACGAGCAGTACTTC.

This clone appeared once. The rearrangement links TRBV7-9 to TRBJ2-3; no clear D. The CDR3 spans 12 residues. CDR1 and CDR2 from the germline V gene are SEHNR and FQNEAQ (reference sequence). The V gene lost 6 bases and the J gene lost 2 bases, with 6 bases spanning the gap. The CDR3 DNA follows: TGTGCCAGCAGGGGGAACACAGATACGCAGTATTTT. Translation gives CASRGNTDTQYF.

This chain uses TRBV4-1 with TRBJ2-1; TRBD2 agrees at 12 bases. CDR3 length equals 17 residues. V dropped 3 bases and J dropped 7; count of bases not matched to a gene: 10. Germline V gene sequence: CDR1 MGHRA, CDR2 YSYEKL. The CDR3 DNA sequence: TGCGCCAGCAGCCAGATACTAGCGGGAGGTCGCTGGAATGAGCAGTTCTTC. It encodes CASSQILAGGRWNEQFF.

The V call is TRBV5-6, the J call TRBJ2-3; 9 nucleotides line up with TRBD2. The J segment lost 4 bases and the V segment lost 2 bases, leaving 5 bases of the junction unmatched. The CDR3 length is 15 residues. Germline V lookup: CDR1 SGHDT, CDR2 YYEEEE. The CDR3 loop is CASSFPAGGPDTQYF. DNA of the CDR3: TGTGCCAGCAGCTTTCCTGCGGGGGGGCCAGATACGCAGTATTTT.

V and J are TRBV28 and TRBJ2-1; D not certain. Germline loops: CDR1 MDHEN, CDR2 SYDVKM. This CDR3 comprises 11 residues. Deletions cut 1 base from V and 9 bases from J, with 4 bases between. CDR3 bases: TGTGCCAGCAGTTTATCCGGTGAGCAGTTCTTC. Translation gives CASSLSGEQFF. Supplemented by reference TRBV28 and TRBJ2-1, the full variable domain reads DVKVTQSSRYLVKRTGEKVFLECVQDMDHENMFWYRQDPGLGLRLIYFSYDVKMKEKGDIPEGYSVSREKKERFSLILESASTNQTSMYLCASSLSGEQFFGPGTRLTVL.

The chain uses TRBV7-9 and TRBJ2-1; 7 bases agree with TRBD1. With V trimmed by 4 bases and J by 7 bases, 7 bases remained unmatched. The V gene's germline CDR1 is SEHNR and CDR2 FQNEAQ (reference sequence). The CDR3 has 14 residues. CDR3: CASSSGTEDNEQFF. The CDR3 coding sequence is TGTGCCAGCAGCTCCGGGACAGAGGATAATGAGCAGTTCTTC.

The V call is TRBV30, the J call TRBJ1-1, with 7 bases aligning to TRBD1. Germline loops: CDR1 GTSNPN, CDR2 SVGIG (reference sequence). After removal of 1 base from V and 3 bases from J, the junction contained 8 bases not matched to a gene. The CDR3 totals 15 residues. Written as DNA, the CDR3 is TGTGCCTGGAGTGAAGGTACAGGGGATCACACTGAAGCTTTCTTT. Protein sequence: CAWSEGTGDHTEAFF.

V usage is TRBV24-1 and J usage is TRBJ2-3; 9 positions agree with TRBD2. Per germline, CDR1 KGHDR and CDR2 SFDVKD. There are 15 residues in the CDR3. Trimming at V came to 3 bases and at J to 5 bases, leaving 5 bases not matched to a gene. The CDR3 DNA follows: TGTGCCACCAGTGATCCTAGCGGGGTACTAGATACGCAGTATTTT. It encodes CATSDPSGVLDTQYF.